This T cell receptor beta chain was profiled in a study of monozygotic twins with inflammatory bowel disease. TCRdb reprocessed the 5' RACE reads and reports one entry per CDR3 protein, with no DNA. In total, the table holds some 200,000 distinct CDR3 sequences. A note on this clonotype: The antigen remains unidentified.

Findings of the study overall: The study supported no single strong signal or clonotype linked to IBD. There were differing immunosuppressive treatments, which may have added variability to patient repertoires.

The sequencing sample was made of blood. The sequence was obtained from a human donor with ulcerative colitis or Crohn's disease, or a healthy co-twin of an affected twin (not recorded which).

The CDR3 is CASSAGQGGTEAFF. V usage is TRBV7-2 and J usage is TRBJ1-1; the TCRdb D gene call, TRBD1, has no DNA to confirm it. CDR3 length: 14 residues. CDR1 is SGHTA, CDR2 FQGNSA, per germline.